This entry concerns a single TCR beta chain. The protocol was immunoSEQ multiplex PCR, while the TCRdb copy is restricted to in-frame clones and leaves out a portion. Of roughly 250,000 clones listed, 70% to 90% are singletons. These data originate in a study of blood T cell repertoires in COVID-19. Sequenced input: PBMCs or T cells enriched from blood (not recorded which). The source is a woman between 35 and 50 years old with acute COVID-19.

Here the CDR3 reads CAWSGGIDEQFF. CDR3 bases: TGTGCCTGGAGTGGCGGGATCGATGAGCAGTTCTTC. The chain has TRBV30 and TRBJ2-1; a possible D gene is TRBD2 (6 bases). The CDR3 consists of 12 residues. Germline V gene data show CDR1 as GTSNPN and CDR2 as SVGIG (reference sequence). The V end lost 1 base, the J end lost 8 bases, and 9 bases lay between the germline ends.